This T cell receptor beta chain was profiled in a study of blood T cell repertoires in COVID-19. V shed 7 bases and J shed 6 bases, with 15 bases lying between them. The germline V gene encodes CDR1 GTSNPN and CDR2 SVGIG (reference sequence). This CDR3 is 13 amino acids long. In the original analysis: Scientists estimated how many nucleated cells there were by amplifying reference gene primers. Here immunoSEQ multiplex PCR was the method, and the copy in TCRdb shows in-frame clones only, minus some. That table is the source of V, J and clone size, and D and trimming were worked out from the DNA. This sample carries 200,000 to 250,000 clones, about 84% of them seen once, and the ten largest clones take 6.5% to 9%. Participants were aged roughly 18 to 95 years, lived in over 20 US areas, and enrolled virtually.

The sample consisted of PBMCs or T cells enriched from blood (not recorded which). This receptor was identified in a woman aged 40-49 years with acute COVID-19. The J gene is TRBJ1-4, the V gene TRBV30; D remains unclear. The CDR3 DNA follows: TGTGCCTCCCGGTATGAGTCGGATGAAAAACTGTTTTTT. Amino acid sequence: CASRYESDEKLFF.